This record looks at one T cell receptor (beta chain) sequence and its context. What it recognizes is unknown. TCRdb processed the 5' RACE reads anew with MiXCR; each CDR3 protein has one entry. The sample has around 770,000 distinct CDR3 sequences; under 20% are singletons. The data were obtained in a study of CD8 T cells in ankylosing spondylitis. Study-wide points: A TCR beta motif made of several highly homologous variants seemed typical of ankylosing spondylitis blood.

This receptor was identified in a male donor with ankylosing spondylitis. The sequenced material came from blood, either unsorted or a sorted T cell fraction (not recorded which).

Here the CDR3 DNA reads TGTGCCAGCAGCCTCCTGACAGGGTACGGGAGCTACGAGCAGTACTTC. Its protein product is CASSLLTGYGSYEQYF. The rearrangement links TRBV11-2 to TRBJ2-7, with D tentatively TRBD1 (7 bases). The V end was cut by 5 bases, the J end by 3 bases, with 20 bases between. Per the germline V gene, CDR1 is SGHAT and CDR2 is FQNNGV. CDR3 length equals 16 residues.